This TCR beta chain was observed in a study of CD8+CD57+ T cells in acquired aplastic anemia. Across the study: DNA per sorted CD4+ or CD8+ sample ranged about 0.18 to 30 ug, averaging about 2.9 ug.

TCR beta VDJ and CDR3 profiles were obtained from a genomic DNA template. TCRdb itself ran the reads through MiXCR, one entry per CDR3 protein. The data show 150,000 or so distinct CDR3 sequences, 40% to 60% seen once. The sequenced patients had an expansion of CD8+CD57+ cells seen by flow cytometry. Severe acquired aplastic anemia was present in every patient. The germline CDR1 and CDR2 sequences are SQVTM and ANQGSEA. Trimming at V came to 1 base and at J to 2 bases, leaving 11 bases not matched to a gene. This CDR3 spans 17 amino acids. The receptor was isolated from a human donor with aplastic anemia. The sample comprised sorted CD4+, CD8+, or CD8+CD57+ T cells (not recorded which) from PBMCs. The chain employs TRBV29-1 and TRBJ2-3; TRBD2 agrees at 8 bases. CDR3 coding DNA: TGCAGCGTTGAAGGGACGAGGGCGGGAGGCTCCACAGATACGCAGTATTTT. This encodes CSVEGTRAGGSTDTQYF.